The 17 T cell receptor beta chains below come from one sample, sequenced in a study of identifying expanded T cells in peripheral blood. Produced via immunoSEQ multiplex PCR; TCRdb's table is partial and in-frame only. The table shows around 120,000 clones, with over 65% occurring only once. The sequenced material came from blood. The receptors come from a person between 18 and 70 years old in good health.

This chain joins TRBV19 and TRBJ1-1, with a tentative D call TRBD1 (5 bases). Germline loops: CDR1 LNHDA, CDR2 SQIVND (reference sequence). V was cut by 7 bases and J by 4 bases, with 28 bases left in between. The CDR3 totals 18 residues. The CDR3 region has the DNA TGTGCCAGTATTGGCCCCGTGGGGCCTGAAGGACCGGGCACTGAAGCTTTCTTT. It specifies CASIGPVGPEGPGTEAFF.

V and J are TRBV5-1 and TRBJ1-4; tentatively, D is TRBD1 (5 bases). V lost 0 bases and J 6 bases, leaving 12 bases between the germline ends. Germline CDR1 reads SGHRS; CDR2 reads YFSETQ. The CDR3 loop spans 15 amino acids. In DNA form, the CDR3 reads TGCGCCAGCAGCTTGGGCGCTCAGGGTTATGAAAAACTGTTTTTT. Amino acid sequence: CASSLGAQGYEKLFF.

The chain uses TRBV13 and TRBJ1-4; D ambiguous. V lost 0 bases to trimming and J lost 10 bases, with 9 bases between them. Germline V gives CDR1 PRHDT, CDR2 FYEKMQ (reference sequence). This CDR3 is built from 13 residues. The CDR3 is CASSLGLGRKLFF. The CDR3 region has the DNA TGTGCCAGCAGCTTAGGCCTCGGGCGAAAACTGTTTTTT.

CDR3 loop: CASSPPPGWRDTQYF. The CDR3 nucleotides read TGTGCCAGCAGTCCTCCTCCCGGTTGGAGAGATACGCAGTATTTT. The chain is built from TRBV27 and TRBJ2-3; no reliable D call. Trimming removed 5 bases at V and 5 bases at J, with 17 bases between. CDR3 size: 15 residues. The V gene's germline CDR1 is MNHEY and CDR2 SMNVEV (reference sequence).

The CDR3 bases are TGTGCCAGCAGTTTGGGGGCCCTGAACACTGAAGCTTTCTTT. As protein: CASSLGALNTEAFF. The chain carries TRBV28 and TRBJ1-1, with D perhaps TRBD1 (6 bases). Germline CDR1 MDHEN, CDR2 SYDVKM. V was cut by 3 bases and J by 0 bases, with 8 bases left in between. This CDR3 has 14 residues.

The chain recombines TRBV30 with TRBJ1-1; possibly TRBD1 for D (5 bases). V was shortened by 2 bases and J by 0 bases, with 10 bases between the two germline ends. Germline V gene lookup returns CDR1 GTSNPN and CDR2 SVGIG (reference sequence). The CDR3 contains 14 residues. The CDR3 coding sequence is TGTGCCTGGAGTCCTCGACAGTTGAACACTGAAGCTTTCTTT. Encoded protein: CAWSPRQLNTEAFF.

There are a few counts of this clone. V gene TRBV30 combines with J gene TRBJ1-1; 9 positions match TRBD1. The J segment lost 10 bases and the V segment lost 8 bases, leaving 5 bases of the junction unmatched. CDR3 length equals 10 residues. CDR1 is GTSNPN, CDR2 SVGIG, per germline (reference sequence). DNA for the CDR3: TGTGCCGGGGGGGACAGGGTAGCTTTCTTT. Protein: CAGGDRVAFF. Full variable domain (remainder filled in from reference TRBV30 and TRBJ1-1): SQTIHQWPATLVQPVGSPLSLECTVEGTSNPNLYWYRQAAGRGLQLLFYSVGIGQISSEVPQNLSASRPQDRQFILSSKKLLLSDSGFYLCAGGDRVAFFGQGTRLTVV.

CDR3: CASRPGVEETQYF. The CDR3 DNA reads as TGTGCCAGCAGACCGGGGGTTGAAGAGACCCAGTACTTC. The gene calls are TRBV7-9 and TRBJ2-5; TRBD2 might be the D (6 bases). The V end lost 6 bases, the J end lost 3 bases, and 11 bases lay between the germline ends. CDR3 size: 13 residues. Germline V gene data show CDR1 as SEHNR and CDR2 as FQNEAQ (reference sequence).

V gene TRBV6-5 combines with J gene TRBJ2-1, with TRBD2 identical over 8 bases. The V and J ends lost 7 bases and 4 bases, in that order; junction bases with no gene match: 9. This CDR3 has 15 residues. CDR1 MNHEY and CDR2 SVGAGI come from the germline V gene. CDR3 sequence (DNA): TGTGCCAGCACCGCCGGGAGGGGTATATACAATGAGCAGTTCTTC. It encodes CASTAGRGIYNEQFF.

This clone came up a few times. The V and J genes are TRBV30 and TRBJ2-6, with D hard to call. Trimming took off 6 bases at V and 1 base at J, with 7 bases between the two ends. The germline gives CDR1 GTSNPN, CDR2 SVGIG (reference sequence). The length of the CDR3 is 13 residues. CDR3 in amino acids: CACRASGANVLTF. CDR3 coding DNA: TGTGCCTGTAGGGCGTCTGGGGCCAACGTCCTGACTTTC.

V is TRBV7-6 and J is TRBJ2-7, with 9 bases aligning to TRBD1. This CDR3 is built from 16 residues. V was pared by 0 bases and J by 1 base, with 4 bases of the junction left unmatched. The germline gives CDR1 SGHVS, CDR2 FNYEAQ. The CDR3: CASSLARTGESYEQYF. The CDR3, as DNA: TGTGCCAGCAGCTTAGCGCGGACAGGGGAATCCTACGAGCAGTACTTC.

The V gene is TRBV7-9, the J gene TRBJ1-3; D not certain. Per germline, CDR1 SEHNR and CDR2 FQNEAQ (reference sequence). V was shortened by 5 bases and J by 4 bases, with 18 bases between the two germline ends. This CDR3 is built from 16 residues. The CDR3: CASSRWEARRGNTIYF. The CDR3 DNA is TGTGCCAGCAGCCGATGGGAGGCCAGAAGGGGAAACACCATATATTTT.

V gene TRBV6-6 combines with J gene TRBJ1-2; unclear D gene. The CDR3 runs 13 residues. The germline V gene has CDR1 MNHNY and CDR2 SVGAGI (reference sequence). Trimming stripped 8 bases from V and 1 base from J, with 11 bases between. The CDR3 nucleotides read TGTGCCAGCCTAAGCGGGGATAACTATGGCTACACCTTC. Its protein is CASLSGDNYGYTF.

This clone showed up just a few times. The V gene is TRBV7-6, the J gene TRBJ1-1, with D perhaps matching TRBD1 (5 bases). Trimming took 6 bases from V and 0 from J, leaving 11 bases between them. Per germline, CDR1 SGHVS and CDR2 FNYEAQ. This CDR3 is built from 14 residues. CDR3: CASSSREMNTEAFF. The CDR3 DNA follows: TGTGCCAGCAGTTCCAGGGAAATGAACACTGAAGCTTTCTTT. Looking up the rest from reference TRBV7-6 and TRBJ1-1 gives the full variable domain: GAGVSQSPRYKVTKRGQDVALRCDPISGHVSLYWYRQALGQGPEFLTYFNYEAQQDKSGLPNDRFSAERPEGSISTLTIQRTEQRDSAMYRCASSSREMNTEAFFGQGTRLTVV.

V usage is TRBV5-4 and J usage is TRBJ2-7; maybe TRBD1 (6 bases). This CDR3 region has 15 residues. V dropped 0 bases and J dropped 4 bases, with 14 bases sitting between them. From germline, CDR1 is SGHNT and CDR2 YYREEE (reference sequence). CDR3 sequence reads: CASSLVGAGNYEQYF. In DNA form, the CDR3 reads TGTGCCAGCAGCTTGGTGGGGGCTGGAAATTACGAGCAGTACTTC.

V gene TRBV10-3 combines with J gene TRBJ1-2; D uncertain. This CDR3 has 14 amino acids. CDR1 and CDR2 (germline): ENHRY, SYGVKD. V was shortened by 0 bases and J by 5 bases, with 10 bases between the two germline ends. CDR3 sequence reads: CAISESGILYGYTF. The CDR3 bases are TGTGCCATCAGTGAGTCGGGGATTCTATATGGCTACACCTTC.

The count of this clone is one. The chain employs TRBV7-9 and TRBJ1-1; 7 bases are a match to TRBD1. Per the germline V gene, CDR1 is SEHNR and CDR2 is FQNEAQ (reference sequence). This CDR3 region has 15 residues. The V segment lost 5 bases and the J segment 3 bases; nucleotides outside the gene matches: 9. In DNA, the CDR3 is TGTGCCAGCAGCCGGGACAGCCGAGGAGACACTGAAGCTTTCTTT. Amino acid sequence: CASSRDSRGDTEAFF. The full variable domain, its missing parts supplied by reference TRBV7-9 and TRBJ1-1, is DTGVSQNPRHKITKRGQNVTFRCDPISEHNRLYWYRQTLGQGPEFLTYFQNEAQLEKSRLLSDRFSAERPKGSFSTLEIQRTEQGDSAMYLCASSRDSRGDTEAFFGQGTRLTVV.